This T cell receptor beta chain originates from a study of T cell repertoires in cytomegalovirus infection. Study in general: As its CMV epitopes, the study selected recently identified HLA-C-restricted and well-studied HLA-B-restricted targets. CMV infection plus the matching HLA type was flagged by public TCR beta signatures. Study findings and constraints: Clonotype analysis showed dominance of the ex vivo response by HLA-C-restricted CMV-specific TCR beta clonotypes.

Notes on this clonotype: The antigen is undetermined.

Using its own MiXCR run on the reads, TCRdb lists one record per CDR3 protein. This table holds about 830,000 distinct CDR3 sequences, roughly 33% found once. Per germline, CDR1 SNHLY and CDR2 FYNNEI. V gave up 6 bases and J gave up 4 bases, with 18 bases separating them. The CDR3 runs 15 residues. This TCR derives from a human donor in good health (CMV status not recorded). Some clones in this sample may be carry-over from other donors' samples. The material sequenced was cultured CD8+ T cells from PBMCs, taken from culture after CMV antigen stimulation. This chain links TRBV2 with TRBJ1-1; D is perhaps TRBD1 (5 bases). This CDR3 reads CASRVKGALGTEAFF. CDR3 DNA sequence: TGTGCCAGCAGGGTCAAAGGGGCCCTGGGCACTGAAGCTTTCTTT.